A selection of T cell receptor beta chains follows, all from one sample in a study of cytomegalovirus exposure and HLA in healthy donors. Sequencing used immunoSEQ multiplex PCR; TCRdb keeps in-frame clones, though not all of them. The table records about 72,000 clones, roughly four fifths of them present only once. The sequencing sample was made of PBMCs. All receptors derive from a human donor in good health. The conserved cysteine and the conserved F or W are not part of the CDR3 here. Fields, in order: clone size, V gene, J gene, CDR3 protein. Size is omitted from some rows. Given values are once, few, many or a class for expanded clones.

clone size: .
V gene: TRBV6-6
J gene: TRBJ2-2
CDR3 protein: ASSYSGTGGGGELF

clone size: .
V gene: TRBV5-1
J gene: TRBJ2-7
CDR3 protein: ASSLDRVYEQY

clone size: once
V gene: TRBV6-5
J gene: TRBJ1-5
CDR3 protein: ASRPGTGTGQPQH

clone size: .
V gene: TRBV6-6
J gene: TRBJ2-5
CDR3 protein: ASIAGSRETQY

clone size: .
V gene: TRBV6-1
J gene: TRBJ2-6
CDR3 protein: ASSIVPSGANVLT

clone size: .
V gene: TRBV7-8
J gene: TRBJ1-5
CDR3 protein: ASSSGPGGNQPQH

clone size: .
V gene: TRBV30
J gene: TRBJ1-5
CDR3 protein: AWTETDRNQPQH

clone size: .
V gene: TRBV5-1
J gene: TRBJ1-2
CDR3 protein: ASSLRTGDGYT

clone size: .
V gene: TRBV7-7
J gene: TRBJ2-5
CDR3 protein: ASSPGLAGGQETQY

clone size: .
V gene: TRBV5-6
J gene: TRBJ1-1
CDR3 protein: ASSKDSRVGAF

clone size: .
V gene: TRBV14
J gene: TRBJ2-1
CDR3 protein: ASSQGGEQF

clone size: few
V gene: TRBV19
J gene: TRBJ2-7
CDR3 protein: ASSIEARDSYEQY

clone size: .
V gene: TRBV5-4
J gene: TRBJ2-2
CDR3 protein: ASSWGVATGELF

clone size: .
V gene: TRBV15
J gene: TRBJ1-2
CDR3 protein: ATSRDPGTEDGYT

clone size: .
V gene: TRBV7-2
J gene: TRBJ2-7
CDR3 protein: ASSPRAGPYEQY

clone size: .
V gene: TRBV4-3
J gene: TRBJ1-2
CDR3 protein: ASSPTGTRLGDGYT

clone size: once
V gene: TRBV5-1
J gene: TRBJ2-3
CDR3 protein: ASSLALVVDTQY

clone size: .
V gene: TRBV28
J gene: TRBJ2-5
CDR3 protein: ASSSAAGGKQETQY

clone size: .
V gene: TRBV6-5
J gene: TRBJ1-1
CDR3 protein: ASSYSGQFAEAF

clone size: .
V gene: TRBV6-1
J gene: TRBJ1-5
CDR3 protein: ASSEAGRGRLLYSNQPQH

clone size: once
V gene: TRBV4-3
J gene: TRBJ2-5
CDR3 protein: ASSPRTSGGQETQY

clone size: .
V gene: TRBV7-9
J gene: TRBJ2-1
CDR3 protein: ASSLVTSGGDEQF

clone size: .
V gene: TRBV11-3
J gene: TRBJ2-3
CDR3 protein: ASSPGQGYGTGTQY

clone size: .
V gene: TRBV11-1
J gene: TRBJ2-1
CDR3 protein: ASSREPGSSYNEQF

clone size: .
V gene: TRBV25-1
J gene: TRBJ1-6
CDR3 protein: ASSGQGESSPLH

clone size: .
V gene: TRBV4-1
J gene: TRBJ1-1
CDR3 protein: ASSQQGAGNTEAF

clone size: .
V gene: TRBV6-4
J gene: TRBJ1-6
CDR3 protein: ASRITGNNSPLH

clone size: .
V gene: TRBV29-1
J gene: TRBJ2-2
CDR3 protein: SVQGRANTGELF

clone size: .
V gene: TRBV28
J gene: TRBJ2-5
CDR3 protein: ASHTGTGKETQY

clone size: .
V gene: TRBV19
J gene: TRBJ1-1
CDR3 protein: ASRPGNTEAF

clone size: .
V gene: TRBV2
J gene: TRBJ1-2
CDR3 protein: ASRRDRVIGGYT

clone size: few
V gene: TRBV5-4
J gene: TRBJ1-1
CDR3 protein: ASSPGQGIKEAF

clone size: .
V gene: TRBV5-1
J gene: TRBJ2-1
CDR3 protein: ASSLVGTGVFDEQF

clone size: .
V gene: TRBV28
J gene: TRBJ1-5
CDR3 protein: ASSSLAGVNQPQH

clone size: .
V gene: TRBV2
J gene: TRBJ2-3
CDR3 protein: ASSRSTSTDTQY

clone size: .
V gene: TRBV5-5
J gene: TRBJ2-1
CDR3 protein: ASSSRTGSSYNEQF

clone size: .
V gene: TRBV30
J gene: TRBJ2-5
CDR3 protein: AWSVQGLSGETQY

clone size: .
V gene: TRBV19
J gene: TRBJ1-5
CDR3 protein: ASSMTGGDQPQH

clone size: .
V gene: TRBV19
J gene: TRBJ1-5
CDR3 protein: ASDRGQVGNQPQH

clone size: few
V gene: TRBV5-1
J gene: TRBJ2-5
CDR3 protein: ASSLDGMGGSQY

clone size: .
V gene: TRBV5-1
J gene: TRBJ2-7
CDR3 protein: ASSWAGESNEQY

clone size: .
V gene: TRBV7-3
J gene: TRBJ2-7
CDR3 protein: ASSLKDGTGSHEQY

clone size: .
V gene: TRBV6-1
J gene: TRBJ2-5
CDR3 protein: ASSDGLAGGTKTQY

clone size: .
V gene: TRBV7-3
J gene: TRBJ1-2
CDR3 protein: ASSLPLDRVVGYT

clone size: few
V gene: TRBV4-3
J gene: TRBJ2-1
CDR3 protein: ASSQTGGEYEQF